This T cell receptor (beta chain) originates from a study of cytotoxic CD8 clonotypes in ibrutinib-treated CLL. Whole-study context: Response samples were taken after a median of 12 months on treatment, range 6 to 36. Overall study results and limits: Clonality went up at the time of ibrutinib response, stayed stable in sustained remission, and later dropped back toward its baseline level at progression.

TCR beta libraries used around 2.2 micrograms of genomic DNA from cryopreserved PBMCs. A few counts support this clone. Its cognate antigen is unknown. Germline CDR1 and CDR2: LNHDA and SQIVND (reference sequence). V gave up 6 bases and J gave up 4 bases; unmatched junction bases: 3. The CDR3 sequence is 13 residues long. Sequencing was designed to attain a depth spanning 1 in 200,000 to 1 in 1 million T cells. Only in-frame clones appear in the TCRdb table, and some are missing; sequencing was by immunoSEQ multiplex PCR. The sample includes some 200,000 clones, about four fifths seen only once; the top ten take about an eighth.

The sequencing here drew on PBMCs, taken after 12 months of ibrutinib treatment. This sequence originates from a human donor with chronic lymphocytic leukemia. The gene calls are TRBV19 and TRBJ1-2; 9 nucleotides match TRBD1. The CDR3 sequence: CASRRGQGYGYTF. The CDR3 region has the DNA TGTGCCAGTAGACGGGGACAGGGCTATGGCTACACCTTC.